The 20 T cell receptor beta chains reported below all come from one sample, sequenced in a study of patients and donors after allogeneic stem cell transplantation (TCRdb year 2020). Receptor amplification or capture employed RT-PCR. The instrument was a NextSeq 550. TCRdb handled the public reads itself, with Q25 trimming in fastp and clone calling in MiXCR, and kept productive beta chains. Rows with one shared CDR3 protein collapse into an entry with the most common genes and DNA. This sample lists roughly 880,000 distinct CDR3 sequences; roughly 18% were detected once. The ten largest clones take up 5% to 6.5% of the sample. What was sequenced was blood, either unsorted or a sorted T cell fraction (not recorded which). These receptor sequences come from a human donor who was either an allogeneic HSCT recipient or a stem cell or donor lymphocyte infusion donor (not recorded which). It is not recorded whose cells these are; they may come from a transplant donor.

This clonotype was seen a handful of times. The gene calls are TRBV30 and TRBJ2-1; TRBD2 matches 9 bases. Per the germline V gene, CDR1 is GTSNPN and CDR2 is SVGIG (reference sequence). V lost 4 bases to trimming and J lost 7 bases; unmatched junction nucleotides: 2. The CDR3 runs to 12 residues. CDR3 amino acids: CAWTSGINEQFF. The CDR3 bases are TGTGCCTGGACTAGCGGGATTAATGAGCAGTTCTTC. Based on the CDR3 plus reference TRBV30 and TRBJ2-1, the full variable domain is SQTIHQWPATLVQPVGSPLSLECTVEGTSNPNLYWYRQAAGRGLQLLFYSVGIGQISSEVPQNLSASRPQDRQFILSSKKLLLSDSGFYLCAWTSGINEQFFGPGTRLTVL.

Written as DNA, the CDR3 is TGTGCCAGCAGTCGAATGATCCGGGACTCCTACGAGCAGTACTTC. It specifies CASSRMIRDSYEQYF. This chain connects TRBV12-3 or TRBV12-4 to TRBJ2-7; TRBD2 might be the D (5 bases). The CDR3 contains 15 residues. V was trimmed by 5 bases and J by 0 bases, leaving 14 bases between them.

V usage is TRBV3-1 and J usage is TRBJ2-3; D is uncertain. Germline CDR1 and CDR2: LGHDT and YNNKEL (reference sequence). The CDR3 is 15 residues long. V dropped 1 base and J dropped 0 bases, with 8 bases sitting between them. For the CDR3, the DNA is TGTGCCAGCAGCCAAGCAGCCAAAAGCACAGATACGCAGTATTTT. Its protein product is CASSQAAKSTDTQYF.

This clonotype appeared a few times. CDR3 in amino acids: CASSPGTGFGAFF. CDR3 sequence (DNA): TGCGCCAGCAGCCCCGGGACAGGCTTTGGAGCTTTCTTT. The genes are TRBV5-1 and TRBJ1-1; TRBD1 matches 8 bases. V shed 4 bases and J 10 bases; nucleotides not matched to a gene: 9. CDR1 and CDR2 from the germline V gene are SGHRS and YFSETQ. The CDR3 length is 13 residues.

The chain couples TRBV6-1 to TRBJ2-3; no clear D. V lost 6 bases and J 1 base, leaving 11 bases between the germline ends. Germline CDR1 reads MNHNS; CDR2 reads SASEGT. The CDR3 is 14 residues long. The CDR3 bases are TGTGCCAGCAGGAAGGGCTTTGGCACAGATACGCAGTATTTT. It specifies CASRKGFGTDTQYF.

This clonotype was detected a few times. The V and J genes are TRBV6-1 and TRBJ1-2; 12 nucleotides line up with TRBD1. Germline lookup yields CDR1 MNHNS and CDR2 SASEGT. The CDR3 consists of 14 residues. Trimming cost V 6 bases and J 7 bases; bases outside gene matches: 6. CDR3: CASRNRDRGLGYTF. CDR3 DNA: TGTGCCAGCAGGAACCGGGACAGGGGGCTTGGCTACACCTTC.

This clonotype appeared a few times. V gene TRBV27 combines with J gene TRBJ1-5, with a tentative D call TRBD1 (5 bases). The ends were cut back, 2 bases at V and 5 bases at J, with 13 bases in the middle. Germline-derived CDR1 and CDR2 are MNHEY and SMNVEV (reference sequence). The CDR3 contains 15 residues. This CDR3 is CASSLKRGSDQPQHF. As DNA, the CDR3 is TGTGCCAGCAGTTTAAAGAGGGGATCGGATCAGCCCCAGCATTTT.

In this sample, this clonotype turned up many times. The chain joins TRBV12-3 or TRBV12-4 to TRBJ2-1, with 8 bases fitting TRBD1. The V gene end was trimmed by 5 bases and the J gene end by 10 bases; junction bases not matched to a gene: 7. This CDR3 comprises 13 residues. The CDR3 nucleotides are TGTGCCAGCAGTCCCGGACAGGGCGGCGAGCAGTTCTTC. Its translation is CASSPGQGGEQFF.

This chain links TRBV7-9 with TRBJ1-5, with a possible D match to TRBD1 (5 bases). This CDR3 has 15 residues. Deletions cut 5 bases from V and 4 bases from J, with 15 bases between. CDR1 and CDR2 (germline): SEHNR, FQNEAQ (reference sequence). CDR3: CASSPHRDGNQPQHF. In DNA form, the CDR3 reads TGTGCCAGCAGCCCACACCGGGACGGTAATCAGCCCCAGCATTTT.

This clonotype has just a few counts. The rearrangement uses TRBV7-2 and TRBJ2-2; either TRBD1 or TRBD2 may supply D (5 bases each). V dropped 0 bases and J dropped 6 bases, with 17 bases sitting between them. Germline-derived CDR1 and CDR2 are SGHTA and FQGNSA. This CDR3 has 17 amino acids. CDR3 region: CASSLASGRGAPGELFF. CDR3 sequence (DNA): TGTGCCAGCAGCTTAGCGAGCGGTCGAGGGGCCCCCGGGGAGCTGTTTTTT.

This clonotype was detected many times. CDR3 region: CASSEVGEKLFF. CDR3 in DNA: TGTGCCAGCAGTGAAGTCGGGGAAAAACTGTTTTTT. The chain uses TRBV25-1 and TRBJ1-4; D call uncertain. Deletions cut 2 bases from V and 8 bases from J, with 6 bases between. The length of the CDR3 is 12 residues. Looked up from germline, CDR1 is MGHDK and CDR2 is SYGVNS.

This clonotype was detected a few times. CDR3 DNA sequence: TGCAGCGTTGAAGATTCAGGACATAGGGGAATTGGGCAACTGTTTTTT. This codes for CSVEDSGHRGIGQLFF. The rearrangement uses TRBV29-1 and TRBJ1-4, with D tentatively TRBD1 (5 bases). Germline V gives CDR1 SQVTM, CDR2 ANQGSEA. The CDR3 is 16 residues long. V dropped 0 bases and J dropped 12 bases, with 23 bases sitting between them.

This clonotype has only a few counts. This chain's CDR3 is CATRPGQGLAGGNQPQHF. The CDR3 nucleotides are TGTGCCACCAGGCCGGGACAGGGGTTAGCGGGGGGCAATCAGCCCCAGCATTTT. J is TRBJ1-5 and V is TRBV24-1; 10 nucleotides match TRBD1. The germline V gene has CDR1 KGHDR and CDR2 SFDVKD. Unmatched junction bases numbered 13, after V lost 7 bases and J lost 2 bases. The CDR3 consists of 18 residues.

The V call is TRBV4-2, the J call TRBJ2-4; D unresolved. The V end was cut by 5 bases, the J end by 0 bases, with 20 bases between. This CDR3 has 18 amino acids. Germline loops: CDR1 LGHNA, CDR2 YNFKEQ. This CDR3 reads CASSGPFGRRIAKNIQYF. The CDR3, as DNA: TGTGCCAGCAGCGGACCTTTTGGGCGCAGGATAGCCAAAAACATTCAGTACTTC.

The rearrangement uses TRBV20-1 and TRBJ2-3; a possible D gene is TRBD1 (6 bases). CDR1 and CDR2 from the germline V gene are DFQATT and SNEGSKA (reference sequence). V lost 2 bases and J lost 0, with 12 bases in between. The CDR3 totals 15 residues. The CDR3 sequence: CSARQGSGSTDTQYF. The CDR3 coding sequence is TGCAGTGCTAGACAGGGGAGCGGAAGCACAGATACGCAGTATTTT.

Here the CDR3 DNA reads TGCAGTGCTAGAGATCAAGGAGAGACCCAGTACTTC. The encoded protein is CSARDQGETQYF. The chain is built from TRBV20-1 and TRBJ2-5, with D unresolved. Germline loops: CDR1 DFQATT, CDR2 SNEGSKA (reference sequence). Trimming cost V 0 bases and J 4 bases, with 6 bases left between them. The CDR3 is 12 amino acids.

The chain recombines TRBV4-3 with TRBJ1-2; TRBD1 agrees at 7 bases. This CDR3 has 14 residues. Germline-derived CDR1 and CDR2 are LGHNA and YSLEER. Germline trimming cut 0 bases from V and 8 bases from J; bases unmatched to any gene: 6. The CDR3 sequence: CASSQDVGGGGYTF. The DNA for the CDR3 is TGCGCCAGCAGCCAAGATGTAGGGGGCGGGGGCTACACCTTC.

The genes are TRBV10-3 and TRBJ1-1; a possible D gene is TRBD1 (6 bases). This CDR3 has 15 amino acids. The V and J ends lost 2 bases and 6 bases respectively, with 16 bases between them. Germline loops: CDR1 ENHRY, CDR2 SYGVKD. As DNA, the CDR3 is TGTGCCATCAGTGAGGGAAAAGGGGGAATCGCTGAAGCTTTCTTT. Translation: CAISEGKGGIAEAFF.

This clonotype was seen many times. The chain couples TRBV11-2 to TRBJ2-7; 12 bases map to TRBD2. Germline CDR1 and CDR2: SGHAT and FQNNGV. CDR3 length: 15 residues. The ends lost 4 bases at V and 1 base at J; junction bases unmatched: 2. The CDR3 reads CASSSGLAGSYEQYF. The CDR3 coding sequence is TGTGCCAGCAGCTCGGGACTAGCGGGTTCCTACGAGCAGTACTTC.

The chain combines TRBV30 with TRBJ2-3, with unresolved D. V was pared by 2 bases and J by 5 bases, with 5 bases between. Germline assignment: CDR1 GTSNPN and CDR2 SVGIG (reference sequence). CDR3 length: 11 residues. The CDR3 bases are TGTGCCTGGAGTACTGGAGATACGCAGTATTTT. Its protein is CAWSTGDTQYF.